This T cell receptor (beta chain) comes out of a study of early T cells in non-severe SARS-CoV-2 infection. Study in general: RNA in bulk from unsorted whole blood was sequenced, and chains were unpaired.

Trimming took off 7 bases at V and 4 bases at J, with 21 bases between the two ends. Germline V gives CDR1 SEHNR, CDR2 FQNEAQ (reference sequence). This CDR3 region has 16 residues. Unique molecular identifiers were attached to individual cDNA molecules. Each CDR3 protein is one row after TCRdb ran MiXCR on the 5' RACE reads. The data show around 65,000 distinct CDR3 sequences, with around an eighth seen just once and over 1.1% held by the top ten. Study results and limitations: Sequences matched to VDJdb favored anti-spike CD8 responses, while private and CD4 specificities were missed.

A word on this clonotype: Its antigen remains unknown.

The chain joins TRBV7-9 to TRBJ2-3; D assignment may be TRBD1 or TRBD2 (5 bases each). The sequence came from an adult who was a healthcare worker with PCR-confirmed SARS-CoV-2 infection or an uninfected control (not recorded which). This specimen consisted of whole blood, obtained at baseline. CDR3 DNA sequence: TGTGCCAGCAAACCCGGGACGCAGGGTGTGGCAGATACGCAGTATTTT. Translating gives CASKPGTQGVADTQYF.